The 17 T cell receptor beta chains in this list originate from one sample, sequenced in a study of CD8+ T cells in alopecia areata. Following RNA extraction, reverse transcription yielded cDNA that acted as the sequencing template. Libraries were prepared by immunoSEQ multiplex PCR; TCRdb keeps only in-frame clonotypes and omits some of them. The repertoire has about 110,000 clones, 45% to 60% of them found once; the top ten carry roughly 25%. The material sequenced was NKG2D-low CD8+ T cells sorted from blood. The receptors stem from a human donor with alopecia areata.

The chain's CDR3 is CASSPLGTSYEQYF. The CDR3 DNA reads TGTGCCAGCAGTCCCCTAGGAACCTCCTACGAGCAGTACTTC. V usage is TRBV6-5 and J usage is TRBJ2-7; D gene uncertain. From germline, CDR1 is MNHEY and CDR2 SVGAGI. This CDR3 region has 14 residues. Trimming removed 5 bases at V and 0 bases at J, with 11 bases between.

The chain is built from TRBV7-9 and TRBJ2-2; no clear D gene. The germline CDR1 and CDR2 sequences are SEHNR and FQNEAQ (reference sequence). V gave up 5 bases and J gave up 5 bases, with 15 bases separating them. CDR3 length: 15 residues. CDR3 nucleotide sequence: TGTGCCAGCAGCACCTACCCCGCACTAACCGGGGAGCTGTTTTTT. This codes for CASSTYPALTGELFF.

This chain uses TRBV4-1 with TRBJ2-5, with D possibly TRBD1 on 6 matching bases. V lost 0 bases and J 4 bases, leaving 12 bases between the germline ends. Germline CDR1 reads MGHRA; CDR2 reads YSYEKL. The CDR3 consists of 15 residues. CDR3 coding DNA: TGCGCCAGCAGCCAAGACTCTCTGGGGGCAGAGACCCAGTACTTC. Translation gives CASSQDSLGAETQYF.

CDR3 in amino acids: CASSLAHGGGYGYTF. The CDR3 DNA is TGTGCCAGCAGTTTAGCGCATGGGGGGGGATATGGCTACACCTTC. The rearrangement links TRBV27 to TRBJ1-2; perhaps TRBD1 as D (5 bases). Looked up from germline, CDR1 is MNHEY and CDR2 is SMNVEV (reference sequence). V was cut by 2 bases and J by 5 bases, with 15 bases left in between. The CDR3 totals 15 residues.

A few counts support this clone. J is TRBJ1-5 and V is TRBV28, with 11 nucleotides matching TRBD1. With V trimmed by 6 bases and J by 6 bases, 7 bases remained unmatched. Germline V gives CDR1 MDHEN, CDR2 SYDVKM. This CDR3 is 15 amino acids long. The CDR3 loop reads CASRMDRGPRQPQHF. As DNA, the CDR3 is TGTGCCAGCAGGATGGACAGGGGGCCTCGTCAGCCCCAGCATTTT.

This sequence joins TRBV27 and TRBJ2-7; no reliable D call. This CDR3 comprises 12 residues. Trimming pared 5 bases from V and 6 bases from J, leaving 11 bases between. Germline-derived CDR1 and CDR2 are MNHEY and SMNVEV (reference sequence). As DNA, the CDR3 is TGTGCCAGCAGTCCCCCCCAGTCCGAGCAGTACTTC. Protein: CASSPPQSEQYF.

The chain has TRBV28 and TRBJ2-7; possible D gene TRBD1, 5 bases. Germline CDR1 reads MDHEN; CDR2 reads SYDVKM. This CDR3 spans 13 amino acids. V was cut by 7 bases and J by 6 bases, with 16 bases left in between. This CDR3 is CASMGTGTGEQYF. In DNA form, the CDR3 reads TGTGCCAGCATGGGTACCGGAACAGGCGAGCAGTACTTC.

The chain employs TRBV28 and TRBJ1-1, with 8 bases lining up with TRBD1. Germline CDR1 and CDR2: MDHEN and SYDVKM. This CDR3 is built from 12 residues. Trimming cost V 5 bases and J 11 bases; bases outside gene matches: 7. CDR3: CASSQDRAKAFF. CDR3 DNA sequence: TGTGCCAGCAGTCAGGACAGGGCGAAGGCTTTCTTT.

This chain links TRBV7-6 with TRBJ2-7; 8 bases are a match to TRBD1. CDR1 and CDR2 (germline): SGHVS, FNYEAQ. The length of the CDR3 is 13 residues. V lost 10 bases, J lost 5 bases, and 10 bases stayed unmatched. The CDR3 loop reads CATQQGEGNEQYF. Here the CDR3 DNA reads TGTGCCACCCAACAGGGGGAAGGGAACGAGCAGTACTTC. Filled out from reference TRBV7-6 and TRBJ2-7, the complete variable domain reads GAGVSQSPRYKVTKRGQDVALRCDPISGHVSLYWYRQALGQGPEFLTYFNYEAQQDKSGLPNDRFSAERPEGSISTLTIQRTEQRDSAMYRCATQQGEGNEQYFGPGTRLTVT.

This chain uses TRBV13 with TRBJ2-1; D is undetermined. Trimming stripped 1 base from V and 5 bases from J, with 9 bases between. Germline lookup yields CDR1 PRHDT and CDR2 FYEKMQ (reference sequence). This CDR3 spans 14 amino acids. Here the CDR3 reads CASSLALNNNEQFF. The CDR3 coding sequence is TGTGCCAGCAGCTTAGCCCTTAACAACAATGAGCAGTTCTTC.

V gene TRBV9 combines with J gene TRBJ2-7; TRBD1 is a possible D gene (5 bases). V lost 0 bases and J lost 3, with 7 bases in between. CDR1 SGDLS and CDR2 YYNGEE come from the germline V gene. The CDR3 covers 13 residues. DNA of the CDR3: TGTGCCAGCAGCGTAGCTAGGGGCTACGAGCAGTACTTC. Its protein is CASSVARGYEQYF. The complete variable domain, with remaining parts taken from reference TRBV9 and TRBJ2-7, reads DSGVTQTPKHLITATGQRVTLRCSPRSGDLSVYWYQQSLDQGLQFLIQYYNGEERAKGNILERFSAQQFPDLHSELNLSSLELGDSALYFCASSVARGYEQYFGPGTRLTVT.

This sequence joins TRBV7-3 and TRBJ2-3, with 8 bases aligning to TRBD2. Per germline, CDR1 SGHTA and CDR2 FQGTGA. The CDR3 consists of 18 residues. J was trimmed by 0 bases and V by 5 bases; bases with no gene match: 13. The CDR3 here is CASSDSGSVDPSTDTQYF. CDR3 nucleotides: TGTGCCAGCAGCGACAGCGGGAGTGTTGATCCTAGCACAGATACGCAGTATTTT.

V and J are TRBV29-1 and TRBJ2-1, with 13 nucleotides matching TRBD2. Per germline, CDR1 SQVTM and CDR2 ANQGSEA. The CDR3 totals 15 residues. After removal of 4 bases from V and 8 bases from J, the junction contained 8 bases not matched to a gene. The CDR3 coding sequence is TGCAGCGTTGTCTCGGGACTAGCGGGAACTGATGAGCAGTTCTTC. Protein: CSVVSGLAGTDEQFF.

At least ten counts were recorded for this clone. This rearrangement joins TRBV4-1 to TRBJ2-1; the match to TRBD2 covers 12 bases. Germline V CDR1 and CDR2: MGHRA, YSYEKL. Trimming took 0 bases from V and 8 from J; bases not matched to a gene: 5. CDR3 length: 16 amino acids. CDR3 sequence (DNA): TGCGCCAGCAGCCAAGATCCTAGCGGGAGGGGCGATGAGCAGTTCTTC. Its translation is CASSQDPSGRGDEQFF.

This chain links TRBV9 with TRBJ2-3; maybe TRBD1 (6 bases). This CDR3 spans 15 amino acids. Trimming left V 1 base short and J 6 bases short, with 15 bases between. Germline V gene sequence: CDR1 SGDLS, CDR2 YYNGEE. The CDR3 loop is CASSVTIQGHDTQYF. CDR3 DNA: TGTGCCAGCAGCGTAACAATACAGGGCCACGATACGCAGTATTTT.

The chain employs TRBV9 and TRBJ2-1; D may correspond to TRBD1 or TRBD2 (6 bases each). CDR1 SGDLS and CDR2 YYNGEE come from the germline V gene. Trimming took off 6 bases at V and 7 bases at J, with 17 bases between the two ends. The CDR3 runs to 14 residues. CDR3 DNA sequence: TGTGCCAGCACGGAGACAGGTGGAGGGAATGAGCAGTTCTTC. Residues: CASTETGGGNEQFF.

The sample holds a few counts of this clone. The rearrangement uses TRBV13 and TRBJ1-1; 10 positions agree with TRBD1. This CDR3 region has 15 residues. Germline V lookup: CDR1 PRHDT, CDR2 FYEKMQ (reference sequence). V was clipped by 3 bases and J by 4 bases; unmatched bases: 5. Here the CDR3 reads CASSFPTGGFTEAFF. CDR3 bases: TGTGCCAGCAGCTTCCCGACAGGGGGCTTCACTGAAGCTTTCTTT.